The rows below give T cell receptor beta chains drawn from one sample of a study of blood T cell repertoires in COVID-19. Repertoires were generated with immunoSEQ multiplex PCR, while TCRdb's copy carries only in-frame clones and drops some. The data show 150,000 to 200,000 clones, about three quarters seen once. Sequencing was carried out using peripheral blood. The receptors come from a man in his fifties or sixties with acute or convalescent COVID-19. Both conserved end residues are part of each CDR3. The D gene is left open where the match is weak. Rows may omit the clone size; those that give it use once, few, many or a size class.

CDR3 DNA | CDR3 protein | J gene | CDR3 length | V gene | D gene | clone size
TGTGCCAGCAGCCGAAGGGGAGGAGGAAACTCTGGAAACACCATATATTTT | CASSRRGGGNSGNTIYF | TRBJ1-3 | 17 | TRBV9 | NA | NA
TGTGCCAGCAGCCAGGTGAGCGGGGGCTGGAATGAGCAGTTCTTC | CASSQVSGGWNEQFF | TRBJ2-1 | 15 | TRBV3-1/TRBV3-2 | TRBD2 | NA
TGTGCCAGCAGCTTGAAGGCGACATCTGGGGCCAACGTCCTGACTTTC | CASSLKATSGANVLTF | TRBJ2-6 | 16 | TRBV5-4 | NA | few
TGCGCCAGCAGCCCTGGGACAGGGCTAGACTCCTACGAGCAGTACTTC | CASSPGTGLDSYEQYF | TRBJ2-7 | 16 | TRBV4-1 | TRBD1 | NA
TGCGCCAGCAGCTTGTACAGGGGTCCAAACACCGGGGAGCTGTTTTTT | CASSLYRGPNTGELFF | TRBJ2-2 | 16 | TRBV5-1 | TRBD1 | once
TGCGCCAGCGCGGGGACTAGCGGGAGGGAGACCCAGTACTTC | CASAGTSGRETQYF | TRBJ2-5 | 14 | TRBV4-1 | TRBD2 | NA
TGTGCCAGCAGCCGGGAGTCCGGCACCGGGGAGCTGTTTTTT | CASSRESGTGELFF | TRBJ2-2 | 14 | TRBV5-4 | NA | NA
TGTGCCAGCAGGCAACGCCGGGACAGCACCTACGAGCAGTACTTC | CASRQRRDSTYEQYF | TRBJ2-7 | 15 | TRBV27 | TRBD1 | NA
TGTGCCAGCAGCCAAGATCTTGGGACTAGCGGGGGAGGGGAGCAGTACTTC | CASSQDLGTSGGGEQYF | TRBJ2-7 | 17 | TRBV3-1/TRBV3-2 | TRBD2 | NA
TGTGCCAGCAGTTTAGGACAGGACCCGAGGAACACTGAAGCTTTCTTT | CASSLGQDPRNTEAFF | TRBJ1-1 | 16 | TRBV27 | TRBD1 | few